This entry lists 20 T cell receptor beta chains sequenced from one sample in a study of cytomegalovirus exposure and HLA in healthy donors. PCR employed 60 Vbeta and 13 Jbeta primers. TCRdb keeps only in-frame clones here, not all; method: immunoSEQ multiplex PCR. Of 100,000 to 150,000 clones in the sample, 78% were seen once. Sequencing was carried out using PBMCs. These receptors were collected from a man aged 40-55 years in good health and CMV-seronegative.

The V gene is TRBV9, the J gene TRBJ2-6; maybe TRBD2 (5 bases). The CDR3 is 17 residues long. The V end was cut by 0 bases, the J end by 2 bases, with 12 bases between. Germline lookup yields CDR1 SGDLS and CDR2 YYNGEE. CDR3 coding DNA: TGTGCCAGCAGCGTAGGGAGCGGTGGGGCTGGGGCCAACGTCCTGACTTTC. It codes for CASSVGSGGAGANVLTF.

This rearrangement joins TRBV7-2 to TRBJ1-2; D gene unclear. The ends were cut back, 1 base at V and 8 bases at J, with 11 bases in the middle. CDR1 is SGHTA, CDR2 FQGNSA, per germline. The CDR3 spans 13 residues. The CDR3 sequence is CASSLDTLAGYTF. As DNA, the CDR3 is TGTGCCAGCAGCTTAGACACCCTGGCCGGCTACACCTTC.

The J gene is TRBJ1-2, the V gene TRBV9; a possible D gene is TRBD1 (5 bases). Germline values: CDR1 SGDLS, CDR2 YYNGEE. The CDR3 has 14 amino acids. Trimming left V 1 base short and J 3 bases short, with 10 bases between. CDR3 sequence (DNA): TGTGCCAGCAGCGTATTAGGCAGGGACTATGGCTACACCTTC. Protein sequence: CASSVLGRDYGYTF.

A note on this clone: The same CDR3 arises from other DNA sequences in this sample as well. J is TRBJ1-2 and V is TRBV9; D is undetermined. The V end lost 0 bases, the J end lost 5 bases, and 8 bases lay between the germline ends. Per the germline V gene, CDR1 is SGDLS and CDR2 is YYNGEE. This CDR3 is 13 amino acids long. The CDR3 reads CASSVGGGYGYTF. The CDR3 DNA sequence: TGTGCCAGCAGCGTAGGAGGAGGGTATGGCTACACCTTC.

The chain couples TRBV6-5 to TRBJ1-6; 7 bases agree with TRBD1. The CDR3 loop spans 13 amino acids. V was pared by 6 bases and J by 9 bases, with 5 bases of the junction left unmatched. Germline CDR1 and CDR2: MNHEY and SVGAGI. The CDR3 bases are TGTGCCAGCAGCCGACAGGGTTCTTCACCCCTCCACTTT. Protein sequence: CASSRQGSSPLHF.

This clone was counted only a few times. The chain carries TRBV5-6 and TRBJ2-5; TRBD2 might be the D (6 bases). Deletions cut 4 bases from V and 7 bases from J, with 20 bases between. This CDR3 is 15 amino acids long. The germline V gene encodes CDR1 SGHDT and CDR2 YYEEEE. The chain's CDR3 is CASSLVKRTEGTQYF. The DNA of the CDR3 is TGTGCCAGCAGCCTGGTTAAGCGGACGGAGGGGACCCAGTACTTC.

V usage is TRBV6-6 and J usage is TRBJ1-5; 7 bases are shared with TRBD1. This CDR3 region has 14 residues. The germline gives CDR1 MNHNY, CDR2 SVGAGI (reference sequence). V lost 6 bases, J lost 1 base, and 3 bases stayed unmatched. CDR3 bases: TGTGCCAGCAGCCCAGGGGGGAGCAATCAGCCCCAGCATTTT. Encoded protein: CASSPGGSNQPQHF.

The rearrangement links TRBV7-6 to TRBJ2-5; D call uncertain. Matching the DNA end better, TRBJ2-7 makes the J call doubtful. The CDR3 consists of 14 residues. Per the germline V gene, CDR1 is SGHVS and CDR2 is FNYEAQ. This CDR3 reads CASSLDPASYEQYF. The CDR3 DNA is TGTGCCAGCAGCCTCGATCCCGCCTCCTACGAGCAGTACTTC.

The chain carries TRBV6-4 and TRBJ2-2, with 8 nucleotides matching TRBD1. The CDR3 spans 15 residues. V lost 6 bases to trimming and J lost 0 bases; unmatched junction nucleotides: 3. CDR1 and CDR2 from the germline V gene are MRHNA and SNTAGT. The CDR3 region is CASSQGASNTGELFF. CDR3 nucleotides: TGTGCCAGCAGCCAGGGGGCGTCGAACACCGGGGAGCTGTTTTTT.

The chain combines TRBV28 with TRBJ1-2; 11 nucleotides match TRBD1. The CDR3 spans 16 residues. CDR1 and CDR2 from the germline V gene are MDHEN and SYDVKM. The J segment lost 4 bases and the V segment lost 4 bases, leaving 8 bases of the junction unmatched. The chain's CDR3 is CASSSSAGTGGYGYTF. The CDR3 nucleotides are TGTGCCAGCAGTTCCTCAGCCGGGACAGGGGGCTATGGCTACACCTTC.

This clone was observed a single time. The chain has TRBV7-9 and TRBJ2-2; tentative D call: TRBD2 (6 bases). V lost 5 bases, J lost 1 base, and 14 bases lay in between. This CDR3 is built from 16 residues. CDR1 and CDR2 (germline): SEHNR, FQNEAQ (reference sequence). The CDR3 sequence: CASSLQGLQNTGELFF. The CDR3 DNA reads TGTGCCAGCAGCCTTCAGGGACTGCAGAACACCGGGGAGCTGTTTTTT.

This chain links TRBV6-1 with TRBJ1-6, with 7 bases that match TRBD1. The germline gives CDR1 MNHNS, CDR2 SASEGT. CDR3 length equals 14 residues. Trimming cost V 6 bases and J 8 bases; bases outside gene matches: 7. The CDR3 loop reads CASRSDRADSPLHF. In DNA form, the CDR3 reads TGTGCCAGCAGGTCAGACAGGGCGGATTCACCCCTCCACTTT.

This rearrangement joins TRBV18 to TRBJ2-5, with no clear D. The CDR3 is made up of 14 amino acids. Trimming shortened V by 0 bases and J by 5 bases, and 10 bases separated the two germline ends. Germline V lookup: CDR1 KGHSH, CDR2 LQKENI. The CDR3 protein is CASSPPSSLETQYF. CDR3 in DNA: TGTGCCAGCTCACCACCCAGTAGCTTGGAGACCCAGTACTTC.

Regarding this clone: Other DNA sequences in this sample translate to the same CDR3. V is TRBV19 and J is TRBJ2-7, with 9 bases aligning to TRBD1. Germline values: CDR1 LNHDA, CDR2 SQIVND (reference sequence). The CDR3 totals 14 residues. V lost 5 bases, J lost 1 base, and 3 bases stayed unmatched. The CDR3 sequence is CASSSGTGSYEQYF. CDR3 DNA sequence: TGTGCCAGTAGTTCCGGGACAGGGTCCTACGAGCAGTACTTC.

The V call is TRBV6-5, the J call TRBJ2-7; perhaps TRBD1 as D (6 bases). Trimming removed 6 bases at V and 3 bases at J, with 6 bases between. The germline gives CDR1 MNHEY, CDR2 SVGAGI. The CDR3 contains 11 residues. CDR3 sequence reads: CASRTGYEQYF. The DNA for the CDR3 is TGTGCCAGCAGGACAGGCTACGAGCAGTACTTC.

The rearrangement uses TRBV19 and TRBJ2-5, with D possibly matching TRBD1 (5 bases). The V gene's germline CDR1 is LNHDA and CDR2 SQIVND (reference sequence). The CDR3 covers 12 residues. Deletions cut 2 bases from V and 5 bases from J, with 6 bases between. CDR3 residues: CASSIRGETQYF. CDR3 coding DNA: TGTGCCAGTAGTATAAGGGGTGAGACCCAGTACTTC.

CDR3 in amino acids: CASSIPSTGLYGYTF. CDR3 sequence (DNA): TGTGCCAGTAGTATACCCTCGACAGGTCTGTATGGCTACACCTTC. The chain joins TRBV19 to TRBJ1-2; weak D call: TRBD1 (6 bases). The germline V gene has CDR1 LNHDA and CDR2 SQIVND (reference sequence). V was shortened by 2 bases and J by 5 bases, with 15 bases between the two germline ends. The CDR3 sequence is 15 residues long.

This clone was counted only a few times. CDR3 sequence: CASTQGLDTEAFF. CDR3 nucleotides: TGCGCCAGCACGCAGGGGTTGGACACTGAAGCTTTCTTT. The chain joins TRBV5-1 to TRBJ1-1; TRBD1 might be the D (6 bases). Germline V gene sequence: CDR1 SGHRS, CDR2 YFSETQ. The CDR3 contains 13 residues. Trimming shortened V by 6 bases and J by 3 bases, and 12 bases separated the two germline ends.

CDR3 sequence reads: CASSEQGWVYEQYF. The CDR3 DNA is TGTGCCAGCAGTGAACAGGGCTGGGTGTACGAGCAGTACTTC. This sequence joins TRBV2 and TRBJ2-7, with D possibly matching TRBD1 (5 bases). The CDR3 sequence is 14 residues long. Germline V lookup: CDR1 SNHLY, CDR2 FYNNEI. V was pared by 2 bases and J by 4 bases, with 12 bases between.

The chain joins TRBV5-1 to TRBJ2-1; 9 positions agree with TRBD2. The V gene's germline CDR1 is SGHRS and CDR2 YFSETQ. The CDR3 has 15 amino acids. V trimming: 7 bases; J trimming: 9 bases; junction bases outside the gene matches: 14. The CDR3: CASQGGIAGVLEQFF. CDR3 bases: TGCGCCAGCCAAGGAGGGATAGCGGGGGTGCTTGAGCAGTTCTTC.